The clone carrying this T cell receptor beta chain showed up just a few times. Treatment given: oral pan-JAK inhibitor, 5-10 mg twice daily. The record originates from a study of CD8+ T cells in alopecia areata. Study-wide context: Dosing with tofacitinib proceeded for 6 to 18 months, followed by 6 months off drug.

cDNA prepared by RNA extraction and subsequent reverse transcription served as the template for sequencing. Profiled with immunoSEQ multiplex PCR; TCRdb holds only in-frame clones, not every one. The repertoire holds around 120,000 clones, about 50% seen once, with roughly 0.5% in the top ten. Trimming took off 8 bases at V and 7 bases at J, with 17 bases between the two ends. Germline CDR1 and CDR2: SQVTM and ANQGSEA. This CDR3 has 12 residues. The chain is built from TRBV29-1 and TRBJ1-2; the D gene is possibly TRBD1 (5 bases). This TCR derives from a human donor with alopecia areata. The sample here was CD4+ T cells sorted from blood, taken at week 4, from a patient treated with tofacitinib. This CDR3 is CSTKDEGFGYTF. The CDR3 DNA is TGCAGCACAAAAGACGAGGGGTTTGGCTACACCTTC.